The 9 T cell receptor beta chains reported below all come from one sample, sequenced in a study of beta chain features in type 1 diabetes. The antigens these receptors bind are not known. Investigators reverse transcribed all isolated RNA, so they sequenced expressed TCRB transcripts. Some clones are missing from TCRdb's copy, which holds only in-frame ones; the method was immunoSEQ multiplex PCR. In the table there are roughly 150,000 clones, 6.5% to 10% of which are singletons. Study-wide findings and caveats: Researchers report that Type 1 diabetes patients had moderately but significantly shorter TCRB CDR3s across all four CD4+ subsets.

Sequenced sample: central memory CD4+ T cells from blood. Receptors originate from a woman aged 18-29 years with type 1 diabetes.

The table lists this clone with a few counts. The genes are TRBV7-2 and TRBJ1-1, with D possibly being TRBD1 (6 bases). The germline V gene encodes CDR1 SGHTA and CDR2 FQGNSA. The CDR3 length is 13 residues. Between the trimmed V and J ends, which lost 5 bases and 3 bases, there was a span of 10 bases. CDR3 sequence: CASSLDSHTEAFF. The DNA of the CDR3 is TGTGCCAGCAGCCTGGACAGTCACACTGAAGCTTTCTTT.

This clone occurred a few times. The chain carries TRBV9 and TRBJ2-3, with D tentatively TRBD1 (5 bases). This CDR3 region has 16 residues. The germline gives CDR1 SGDLS, CDR2 YYNGEE. The ends were cut back, 4 bases at V and 0 bases at J, with 15 bases in the middle. DNA for the CDR3: TGTGCCAGCAGCCTCTATCAGGGTAGGAGCACAGATACGCAGTATTTT. This codes for CASSLYQGRSTDTQYF.

The CDR3 DNA reads TGTGCCAGCAGCCAGGGGTTCTACGAGCAGTACTTC. This sequence encodes CASSQGFYEQYF. The chain uses TRBV7-2 and TRBJ2-7; TRBD1 is a possible D gene (6 bases). Trimming shortened V by 5 bases and J by 3 bases, and 8 bases separated the two germline ends. CDR1 SGHTA and CDR2 FQGNSA come from the germline V gene. The CDR3 totals 12 residues.

This CDR3 is CSVAQGEYEQYF. The CDR3 DNA sequence: TGCAGCGTTGCCCAGGGGGAATACGAGCAGTACTTC. This sequence joins TRBV29-1 and TRBJ2-7; 7 bases map to TRBD1. The germline CDR1 and CDR2 sequences are SQVTM and ANQGSEA. J lost 4 bases, V lost 4 bases, and 4 bases had no gene match. The CDR3 is 12 residues long.

This chain links TRBV10-1 with TRBJ2-7; 9 positions agree with TRBD2. Trimming at V came to 2 bases and at J to 2 bases, leaving 1 base not matched to a gene. The CDR3 runs to 14 residues. Germline-derived CDR1 and CDR2 are WNHNN and SYGVQD (reference sequence). This CDR3 is CASSESGGPYEQYF. The CDR3 nucleotides are TGCGCCAGCAGTGAGAGCGGGGGGCCCTACGAGCAGTACTTC.

The genes are TRBV28 and TRBJ2-7; D is ambiguous. The CDR3 is 14 amino acids. Trimming stripped 3 bases from V and 7 bases from J, with 16 bases between. Germline CDR1 is MDHEN and CDR2 is SYDVKM. In DNA, the CDR3 is TGTGCCAGCAGTTTGATCGACTTACCGGATGAGCAGTACTTC. It encodes CASSLIDLPDEQYF.

There are many counts of this clone. The CDR3 DNA reads TGCAGCGTTGTCGGCGGTAAAGACTCTGGGGCCAACGTCCTGACTTTC. Residues: CSVVGGKDSGANVLTF. The chain carries TRBV29-1 and TRBJ2-6; D gene unclear. The length of the CDR3 is 16 residues. Between the trimmed V and J ends, which lost 4 bases and 0 bases, there was a span of 13 bases. Germline V CDR1 and CDR2: SQVTM, ANQGSEA.

This clone was detected only a few times. J is TRBJ1-1 and V is TRBV29-1, with D unclear. Germline assignment: CDR1 SQVTM and CDR2 ANQGSEA. CDR3 length: 12 amino acids. The V end was cut by 5 bases, the J end by 3 bases, with 10 bases between. The CDR3 DNA reads as TGCAGCGTTCGGAGGAGCGACACTGAAGCTTTCTTT. Amino acids: CSVRRSDTEAFF.

This clone was observed a handful of times. J is TRBJ2-1 and V is TRBV4-3, with D perhaps TRBD2 (5 bases). The CDR3 totals 14 residues. With 4 bases removed from V and 4 bases from J, the gap between germline ends came to 11 bases. Germline CDR1 is LGHNA and CDR2 is YSLEER. CDR3 in DNA: TGCGCCAGCAGCCGCAGAGAGGGTTACAATGAGCAGTTCTTC. Translated: CASSRREGYNEQFF.